What follows are 8 T cell receptor beta chains derived from one specimen sequenced in a study of blood T cell repertoires in COVID-19. Using immunoSEQ multiplex PCR, the repertoire was profiled, and TCRdb retains in-frame clones only, with some absent. The table has 250,000 to 350,000 clones, around 85% seen once. Sample: PBMCs or T cells enriched from blood (not recorded which). These receptors came from a woman aged 50 to 60 who had recovered from COVID-19.

The V and J genes are TRBV18 and TRBJ1-1; D is uncertain. This CDR3 is built from 13 residues. V lost 5 bases, J lost 5 bases, and 12 bases lay in between. The V gene's germline CDR1 is KGHSH and CDR2 LQKENI. The CDR3 DNA reads as TGTGCCAGCTCAATAACGCGGGAAACTGAAGCTTTCTTT. Translating it yields CASSITRETEAFF.

V gene TRBV4-2 combines with J gene TRBJ2-5, with a weak D call TRBD1 (6 bases). The CDR3 loop spans 16 amino acids. Trimming took off 6 bases at V and 3 bases at J, with 20 bases between the two ends. Germline V gene lookup returns CDR1 LGHNA and CDR2 YNFKEQ. Written as DNA, the CDR3 is TGTGCCAGCAGTCCGGGTGGAGGTGGGGGCAAAGAGACCCAGTACTTC. Translation gives CASSPGGGGGKETQYF.

This sequence joins TRBV2 and TRBJ1-4; D remains ambiguous. CDR3 length: 14 amino acids. Trimming removed 7 bases from V and 8 bases from J, with 17 bases in between. Germline lookup yields CDR1 SNHLY and CDR2 FYNNEI. CDR3 in DNA: TGTGCCAGCAATGCGGCGTGGGGAGGGGAAAAACTGTTTTTT. It translates to CASNAAWGGEKLFF.

V gene TRBV4-1 combines with J gene TRBJ2-2, with 12 bases identical to TRBD2. CDR1 is MGHRA and CDR2 is YSYEKL in the germline V gene. The CDR3 is 16 amino acids. The V segment lost 5 bases and the J segment 4 bases; nucleotides outside the gene matches: 5. This chain's CDR3 is CASSSGLAGFTGELFF. The CDR3 DNA reads TGCGCCAGCAGCTCCGGACTAGCGGGATTCACCGGGGAGCTGTTTTTT.

V gene TRBV6-6 combines with J gene TRBJ1-2, with 9 positions matching TRBD1. The germline V gene has CDR1 MNHNY and CDR2 SVGAGI (reference sequence). J was trimmed by 5 bases and V by 2 bases; bases with no gene match: 9. CDR3 size: 16 residues. The DNA for the CDR3 is TGTGCCAGCAGTTACAAACGACAGGGGGTAGGATATGGCTACACCTTC. Translation gives CASSYKRQGVGYGYTF.

This chain connects TRBV28 to TRBJ1-5; no clear D gene. V dropped 6 bases and J dropped 3 bases, with 21 bases sitting between them. CDR1 and CDR2 (germline): MDHEN, SYDVKM. This CDR3 comprises 17 residues. CDR3 in amino acids: CASSPPSGPHFNQPQHF. The CDR3 coding sequence is TGTGCCAGCAGCCCCCCGAGTGGGCCACATTTCAATCAGCCCCAGCATTTT.

The CDR3 sequence is CASSAGQGTKLFF. The CDR3, as DNA: TGTGCCAGCAGTGCCGGACAGGGTACAAAACTGTTTTTT. J is TRBJ1-4 and V is TRBV12-3 or TRBV12-4; 8 positions match TRBD1. The CDR3 is 13 residues long. Unmatched junction bases numbered 6, after V lost 5 bases and J lost 10 bases.

This clone occurred once. J is TRBJ2-1 and V is TRBV6-5; D possibly corresponds to TRBD2 (6 bases). The germline gives CDR1 MNHEY, CDR2 SVGAGI. Trimming left V 4 bases short and J 8 bases short, with 18 bases between. The CDR3 has 15 residues. CDR3 nucleotide sequence: TGTGCCAGCAGTTGGGTTTGGCAGGGAGGAGATGAGCAGTTCTTC. Translating gives CASSWVWQGGDEQFF.